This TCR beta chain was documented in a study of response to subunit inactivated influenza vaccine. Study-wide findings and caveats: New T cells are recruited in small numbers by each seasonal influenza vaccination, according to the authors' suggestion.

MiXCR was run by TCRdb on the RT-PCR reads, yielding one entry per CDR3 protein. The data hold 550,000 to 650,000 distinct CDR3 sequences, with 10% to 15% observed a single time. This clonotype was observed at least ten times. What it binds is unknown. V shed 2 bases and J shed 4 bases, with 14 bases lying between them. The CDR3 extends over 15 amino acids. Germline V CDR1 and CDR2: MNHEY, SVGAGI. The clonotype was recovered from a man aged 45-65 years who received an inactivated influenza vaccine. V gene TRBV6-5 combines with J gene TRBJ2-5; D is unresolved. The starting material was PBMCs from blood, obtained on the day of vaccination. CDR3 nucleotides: TGTGCCAGCAGTTACGGTCCTCTGGCCAGAGAGACCCAGTACTTC. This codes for CASSYGPLARETQYF.